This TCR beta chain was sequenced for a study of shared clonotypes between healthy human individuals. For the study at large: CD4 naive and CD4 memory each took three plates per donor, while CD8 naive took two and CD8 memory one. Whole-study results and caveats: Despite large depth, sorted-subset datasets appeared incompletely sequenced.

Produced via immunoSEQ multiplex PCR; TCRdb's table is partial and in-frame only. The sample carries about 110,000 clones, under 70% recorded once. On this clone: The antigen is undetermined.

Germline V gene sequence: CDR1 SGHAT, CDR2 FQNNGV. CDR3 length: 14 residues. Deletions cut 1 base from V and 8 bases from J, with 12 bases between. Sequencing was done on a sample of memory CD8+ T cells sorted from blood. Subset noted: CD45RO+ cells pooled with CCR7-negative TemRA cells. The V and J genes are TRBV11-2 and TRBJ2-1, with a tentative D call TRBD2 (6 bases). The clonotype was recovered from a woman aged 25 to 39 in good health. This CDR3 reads CASSLGTSFDEQFF. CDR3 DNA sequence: TGTGCCAGCAGCTTAGGTACTAGCTTCGATGAGCAGTTCTTC.